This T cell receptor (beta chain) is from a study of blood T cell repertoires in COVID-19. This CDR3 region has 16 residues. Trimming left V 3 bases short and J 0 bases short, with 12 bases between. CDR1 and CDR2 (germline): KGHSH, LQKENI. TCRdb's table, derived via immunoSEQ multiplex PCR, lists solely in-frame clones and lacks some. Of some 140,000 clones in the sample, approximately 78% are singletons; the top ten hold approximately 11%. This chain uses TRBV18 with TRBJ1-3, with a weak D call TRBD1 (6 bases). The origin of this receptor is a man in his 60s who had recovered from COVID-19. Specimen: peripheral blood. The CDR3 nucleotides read TGTGCCAGCTCACCTCCGCAGGGGCACTCTGGAAACACCATATATTTT. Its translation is CASSPPQGHSGNTIYF.